This T cell receptor (beta chain) is drawn from a study of T cells in Graves' hyperthyroidism and ophthalmopathy. There were TCR beta CDR3 regions amplified from RNA transcripts. A first-round RT-PCR of the TCR CDR3 used the HTBI primer set. TCRdb ran MiXCR on the multiplex PCR reads and lists one entry per CDR3 protein. This table holds under 400,000 distinct CDR3 sequences, under 25% found once. This clonotype has only a few counts. V gave up 10 bases and J gave up 5 bases, with 11 bases separating them. The CDR3 runs 11 residues. The germline V gene has CDR1 ENHRY and CDR2 SYGVKD. The chain recombines TRBV10-3 with TRBJ2-5, with D hard to call. The clonotype was recovered from a woman between 50 and 59 years old with Graves' hyperthyroidism. What was sequenced was blood. The DNA of the CDR3 is TGTGCCACCTCATCAGCCGAGACCCAGTACTTC. Residues: CATSSAETQYF.